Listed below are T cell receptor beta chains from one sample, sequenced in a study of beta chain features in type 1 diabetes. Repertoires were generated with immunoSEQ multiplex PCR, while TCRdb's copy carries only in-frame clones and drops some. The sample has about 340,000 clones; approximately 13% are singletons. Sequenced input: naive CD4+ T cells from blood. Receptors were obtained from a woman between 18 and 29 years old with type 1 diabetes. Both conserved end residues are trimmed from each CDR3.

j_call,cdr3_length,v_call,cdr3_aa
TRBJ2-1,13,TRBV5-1,ASSGTSGSYNEQF
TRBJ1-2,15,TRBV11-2,ASSLSVGQRINYGYT
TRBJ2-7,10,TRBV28,ASSLSRYEQY
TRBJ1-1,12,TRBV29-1,SVTGQDANTEAF
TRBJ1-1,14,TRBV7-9,ASSPRVQGLNTEAF
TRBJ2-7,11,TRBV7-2,ASSPRLGSEQY
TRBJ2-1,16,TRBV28,ASSAPGTSGRWYNEQF
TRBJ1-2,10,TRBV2,ASRGGGNGYT
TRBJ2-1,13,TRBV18,ASSPWDILYNEQF
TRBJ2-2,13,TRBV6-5,ASSWTGGNTGELF
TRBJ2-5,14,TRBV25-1,ASSEVVGGRRETQY
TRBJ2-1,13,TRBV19,ASSQGTPRGSEQF
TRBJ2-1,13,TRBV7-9,ASSLVLGAYNEQF
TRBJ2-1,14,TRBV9,ASSERQSKSYNEQF
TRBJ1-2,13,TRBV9,ASSATGGGNYGYT
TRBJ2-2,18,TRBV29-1,SVEDLAGTSGNENTGELF
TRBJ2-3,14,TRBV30,AWSLGLAGARDTQY
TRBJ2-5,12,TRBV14,ASSPRQGQETQY
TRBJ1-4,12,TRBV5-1,ASSSGVLNEKLF
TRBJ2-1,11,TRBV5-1,ASSPWSLNEQF
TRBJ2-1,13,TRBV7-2,ASSRRELVYNEQF
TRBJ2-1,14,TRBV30,AWSPLSSGPTNEQF
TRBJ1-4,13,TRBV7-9,ASSLSPTGHEKLF
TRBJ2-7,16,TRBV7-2,ASSLLGTSGRFSYEQY
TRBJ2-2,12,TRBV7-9,ASSFDWSTGELF
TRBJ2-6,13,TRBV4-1,ASSYQGLGANVLT
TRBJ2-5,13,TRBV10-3,AISEAGGPQETQY
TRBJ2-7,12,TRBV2,ASTQRQAFYEQY
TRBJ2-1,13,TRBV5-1,ASSWTGSPYNEQF
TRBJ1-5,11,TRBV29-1,SVEVQGGQPQH
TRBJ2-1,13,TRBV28,ASSLGASGDNEQF
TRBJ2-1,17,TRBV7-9,ASRKDRDIFLGSYNEQF
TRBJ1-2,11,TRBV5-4,ASSLGANYGYT
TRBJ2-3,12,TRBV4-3,ASSQEGSTDTQY
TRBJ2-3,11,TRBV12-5,ASGLLGGDTQY
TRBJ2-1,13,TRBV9,ASSPTSGVAYEQF
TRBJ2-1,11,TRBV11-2,ASSLASYSEQF
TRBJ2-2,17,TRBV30,AWSVRGGQGQGNTGELF
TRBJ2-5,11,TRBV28,ASSLGPRETQY
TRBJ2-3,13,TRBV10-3,AISESKAGSPTQY
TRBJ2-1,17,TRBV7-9,ASSFSWLAGEFSYNEQF
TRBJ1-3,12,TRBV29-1,SVRRSSSGNTIY
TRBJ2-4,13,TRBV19,ASILTAGGKNIQY
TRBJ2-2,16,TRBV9,ASSVASSGSGNTGELF
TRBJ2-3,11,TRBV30,AWRVQVVDTQY
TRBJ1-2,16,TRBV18,ASSPQGQAPNPNYGYT
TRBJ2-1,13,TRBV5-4,ASSLAGFGYNEQF
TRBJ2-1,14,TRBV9,ASSPSGTSGYNEQF
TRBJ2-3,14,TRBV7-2,ASSLFRGGSTDTQY